This is a list of T cell receptor beta chains from one sample in a study of blood T cell repertoires in COVID-19. Libraries were prepared by immunoSEQ multiplex PCR; TCRdb keeps only in-frame clonotypes and omits some of them. The top ten hold 1% to 1.5% of the sample, which has 290,000 or so clones, around 90% seen once. The specimen was peripheral blood. The origin of the receptors is a man between 65 and 80 years old with acute or convalescent COVID-19. CDR3s include the opening cysteine and the closing phenylalanine or tryptophan. D genes are given only for firm matches. Expanded clones are given a class, and other clones once, few, many or no size at all.

j_call: TRBJ2-3; d_call: TRBD2; clone_size: .; v_call: TRBV10-1; cdr3_nt: TGCGCCAGCAGCTATGCTAGCGGCCCCACAGATACGCAGTATTTT; cdr3_aa: CASSYASGPTDTQYF
j_call: TRBJ1-6; d_call: TRBD1; clone_size: .; v_call: TRBV5-6; cdr3_nt: TGTGCCAGCAGTTTGGACCCGACAGGGGATTCACCCCTCCACTTT; cdr3_aa: CASSLDPTGDSPLHF
j_call: TRBJ2-7; d_call: .; clone_size: .; v_call: TRBV29-1; cdr3_nt: TGCAGCGCCAAGGGGGTTTCGGTTTACGAGCAGTACTTC; cdr3_aa: CSAKGVSVYEQYF
j_call: TRBJ1-4; d_call: TRBD1; clone_size: .; v_call: TRBV24-1; cdr3_nt: TGTGCCACCAGTGGCCTTATAAGGACAGGGGTCCTTAGTGAAAAACTGTTTTTT; cdr3_aa: CATSGLIRTGVLSEKLFF
j_call: TRBJ1-5; d_call: TRBD1; clone_size: once; v_call: TRBV28; cdr3_nt: TGTGCCAGCAGTTTAGACTCAGACCGGGACAGGGGGCTCGAGGGGTTTCAGCCCCAGCATTTT; cdr3_aa: CASSLDSDRDRGLEGFQPQHF
j_call: TRBJ1-2; d_call: .; clone_size: .; v_call: TRBV4-1; cdr3_nt: TGCGCCAGCAGCCAAGGTCCCGCGACACCGATCTATGGCTACACCTTC; cdr3_aa: CASSQGPATPIYGYTF
j_call: TRBJ2-1; d_call: TRBD2; clone_size: .; v_call: TRBV24-1; cdr3_nt: TGTGCCACCAGTGAGACTAGCGGGAATGAGCAGTTCTTC; cdr3_aa: CATSETSGNEQFF
j_call: TRBJ1-3; d_call: .; clone_size: once; v_call: TRBV9; cdr3_nt: TGTGCCAGCAGCGTAGGCCAGGGGACGGGAAACACCATATATTTT; cdr3_aa: CASSVGQGTGNTIYF
j_call: TRBJ1-2; d_call: .; clone_size: .; v_call: TRBV3-1/TRBV3-2; cdr3_nt: TGTGCCAGCAGCCGAGGTCCCGGGCAGCGGCGGGGCTACACCTTC; cdr3_aa: CASSRGPGQRRGYTF
j_call: TRBJ2-2; d_call: TRBD2; clone_size: .; v_call: TRBV7-2; cdr3_nt: TGTGCCAGCAGCCTTAGCGGGAGGGCCGGGGAGCTGTTTTTT; cdr3_aa: CASSLSGRAGELFF
j_call: TRBJ1-5; d_call: TRBD1; clone_size: .; v_call: TRBV2; cdr3_nt: TGTGCCAGCAGTGGACAGGGGGCGAGGAGCAATCAGCCCCAGCATTTT; cdr3_aa: CASSGQGARSNQPQHF
j_call: TRBJ1-4; d_call: .; clone_size: .; v_call: TRBV28; cdr3_nt: TGTGCCAGCGAGACCCTTAAGGAGGGGGAAAAACTGTTTTTT; cdr3_aa: CASETLKEGEKLFF
j_call: TRBJ1-2; d_call: .; clone_size: .; v_call: TRBV6-5; cdr3_nt: TGTGCCAGCACTCCGGGGGGCGCCAACTATGGCTACACCTTC; cdr3_aa: CASTPGGANYGYTF
j_call: TRBJ1-5; d_call: .; clone_size: once; v_call: TRBV19; cdr3_nt: TGTGCCAGTTCCTCAGGGTGGGGCAATCAGCCCCAGCATTTT; cdr3_aa: CASSSGWGNQPQHF
j_call: TRBJ1-6; d_call: TRBD1; clone_size: .; v_call: TRBV27; cdr3_nt: TGTGCCAGCAGTTTATCAAGGGGACAGGGGGCGGGCTCCTATAATTCACCCCTCCACTTT; cdr3_aa: CASSLSRGQGAGSYNSPLHF
j_call: TRBJ2-1; d_call: .; clone_size: once; v_call: TRBV6-1; cdr3_nt: TGTGCCAGCAGTGAAAAGCGGGTGGTGGGGGGTGAGCAGTTCTTC; cdr3_aa: CASSEKRVVGGEQFF
j_call: TRBJ2-5; d_call: TRBD2; clone_size: .; v_call: TRBV7-2; cdr3_nt: TGTGCCAGCAGCCCAGATAGCGGGGGCCAAGAGACCCAGTACTTC; cdr3_aa: CASSPDSGGQETQYF
j_call: TRBJ2-5; d_call: TRBD1; clone_size: .; v_call: TRBV19; cdr3_nt: TGTGCCAGTAGTGGACAGGGGGATAGGGAGACCCAGTACTTC; cdr3_aa: CASSGQGDRETQYF
j_call: TRBJ1-6; d_call: TRBD1; clone_size: .; v_call: TRBV7-9; cdr3_nt: TGTGCCAGCAGCCGTGACAGGGAGAATTCACCCCTCCACTTT; cdr3_aa: CASSRDRENSPLHF
j_call: TRBJ1-2; d_call: .; clone_size: .; v_call: TRBV9; cdr3_nt: TGTGCCAGCAGCGTATCTGTACAGGGTACCTATGGCTACACCTTC; cdr3_aa: CASSVSVQGTYGYTF
j_call: TRBJ2-7; d_call: .; clone_size: .; v_call: TRBV28; cdr3_nt: TGTGCCAGCAGTTTCCTGACAGGATCCTACGAGCAGTACTTC; cdr3_aa: CASSFLTGSYEQYF
j_call: TRBJ1-5; d_call: .; clone_size: .; v_call: TRBV7-2; cdr3_nt: TGTGCCAGCAGCATGGGACAATCCCACAATTCGGCCCAGCATTTT; cdr3_aa: CASSMGQSHNSAQHF
j_call: TRBJ1-2; d_call: .; clone_size: .; v_call: TRBV15; cdr3_nt: TGTGCCACCAGCAGAGTGGGCAGGGGCTACACCTTC; cdr3_aa: CATSRVGRGYTF
j_call: TRBJ2-1; d_call: TRBD2; clone_size: .; v_call: TRBV5-1; cdr3_nt: TGCGCCAGCAGCTTGACTAGCGGGACTTTGTACAATGAGCAGTTCTTC; cdr3_aa: CASSLTSGTLYNEQFF
j_call: TRBJ1-2; d_call: TRBD1; clone_size: .; v_call: TRBV19; cdr3_nt: TGTGCCAGTAGTTGGACAGGGGGGTATGGCTACACCTTC; cdr3_aa: CASSWTGGYGYTF
j_call: TRBJ2-3; d_call: TRBD2; clone_size: .; v_call: TRBV7-2; cdr3_nt: TGTGCCAGCAGCTTTTATTTGCGGGGGGGCAGATCAGATACGCAGTATTTT; cdr3_aa: CASSFYLRGGRSDTQYF
j_call: TRBJ2-5; d_call: .; clone_size: .; v_call: TRBV5-5; cdr3_nt: TGTGCCAGCAGCTTGCGCGGCAGCACACAAGAGACCCAGTACTTC; cdr3_aa: CASSLRGSTQETQYF
j_call: TRBJ2-2; d_call: TRBD1; clone_size: .; v_call: TRBV4-3; cdr3_nt: TGCGCCAGCAGCCAAGGGGACAGGGGTGGGACCGGGGAGCTGTTTTTT; cdr3_aa: CASSQGDRGGTGELFF
j_call: TRBJ1-3; d_call: TRBD1; clone_size: .; v_call: TRBV15; cdr3_nt: TGTGCCACCGGGCCGGACAGGGGCTCTGGAAACACCATATATTTT; cdr3_aa: CATGPDRGSGNTIYF
j_call: TRBJ2-1; d_call: TRBD2; clone_size: .; v_call: TRBV6-1; cdr3_nt: TGTGCCAGCAGTGAAAATCCAACCCGAACTAGCGGGAGGTGGAATGAGCAGTTCTTC; cdr3_aa: CASSENPTRTSGRWNEQFF
j_call: TRBJ1-2; d_call: .; clone_size: once; v_call: TRBV18; cdr3_nt: TGTGCCAGCTCACCACCCGGGGTCTCTAACTATGGCTACACCTTC; cdr3_aa: CASSPPGVSNYGYTF
j_call: TRBJ2-1; d_call: TRBD2; clone_size: .; v_call: TRBV9; cdr3_nt: TGTGCCAGCAGCGTAGAAGTCGGGGGGTCCTACAATGAGCAGTTCTTC; cdr3_aa: CASSVEVGGSYNEQFF
j_call: TRBJ2-5; d_call: .; clone_size: .; v_call: TRBV11-2; cdr3_nt: TGTGCCGTCACGCGCACGGAGCAAGAGACCCAGTACTTC; cdr3_aa: CAVTRTEQETQYF
j_call: TRBJ2-2; d_call: .; clone_size: .; v_call: TRBV5-1; cdr3_nt: TGCGCCAGCGCTCGACAGTCGAACACCGGGGAGCTGTTTTTT; cdr3_aa: CASARQSNTGELFF
j_call: TRBJ2-3; d_call: .; clone_size: .; v_call: TRBV9; cdr3_nt: TGTGCCAGCAGCGTAGCCGGGGGTCCTAGCACAGATACGCAGTATTTT; cdr3_aa: CASSVAGGPSTDTQYF
j_call: TRBJ1-4; d_call: .; clone_size: .; v_call: TRBV28; cdr3_nt: TGTGCCAGCAGTTCCCCGGACAATTCAGGAAAACTGTTTTTT; cdr3_aa: CASSSPDNSGKLFF
j_call: TRBJ1-1; d_call: .; clone_size: .; v_call: TRBV18; cdr3_nt: TGTGCCAGCTCACCTCCGGCGGGGGGCAGGACTGAAGCTTTCTTT; cdr3_aa: CASSPPAGGRTEAFF
j_call: TRBJ2-7; d_call: .; clone_size: .; v_call: TRBV4-3; cdr3_nt: TGCGCCAGCAGCCAAGATGGGGGGATCTCCTACGAGCAGTACTTC; cdr3_aa: CASSQDGGISYEQYF
j_call: TRBJ2-1; d_call: .; clone_size: .; v_call: TRBV28; cdr3_nt: TGTGCCAGCAGTCGGGGCAATGAGCAGTTCTTC; cdr3_aa: CASSRGNEQFF
j_call: TRBJ2-3; d_call: .; clone_size: .; v_call: TRBV19; cdr3_nt: TGTGCCAGTAGTGACCGACCCAGGGGCACAGATACGCAGTATTTT; cdr3_aa: CASSDRPRGTDTQYF
j_call: TRBJ2-7; d_call: .; clone_size: .; v_call: TRBV5-1; cdr3_nt: TGCGCCAGCAGCTTTGGAGGGTACGACGGCGAGTACTTC; cdr3_aa: CASSFGGYDGEYF